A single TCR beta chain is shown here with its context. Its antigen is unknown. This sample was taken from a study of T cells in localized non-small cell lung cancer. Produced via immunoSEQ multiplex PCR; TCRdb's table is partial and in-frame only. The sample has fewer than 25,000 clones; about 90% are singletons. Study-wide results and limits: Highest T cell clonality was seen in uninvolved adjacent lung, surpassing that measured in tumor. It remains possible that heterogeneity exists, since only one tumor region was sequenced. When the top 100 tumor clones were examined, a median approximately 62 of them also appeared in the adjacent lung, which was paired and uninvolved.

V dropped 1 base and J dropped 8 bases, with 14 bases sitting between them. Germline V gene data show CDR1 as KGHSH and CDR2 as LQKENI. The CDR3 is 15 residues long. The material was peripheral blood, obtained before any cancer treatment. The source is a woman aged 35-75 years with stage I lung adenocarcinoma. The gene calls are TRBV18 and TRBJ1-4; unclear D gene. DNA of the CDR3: TGTGCCAGCTCACCACGGGCAAGGGTTGAAGAAAAACTGTTTTTT. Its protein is CASSPRARVEEKLFF.